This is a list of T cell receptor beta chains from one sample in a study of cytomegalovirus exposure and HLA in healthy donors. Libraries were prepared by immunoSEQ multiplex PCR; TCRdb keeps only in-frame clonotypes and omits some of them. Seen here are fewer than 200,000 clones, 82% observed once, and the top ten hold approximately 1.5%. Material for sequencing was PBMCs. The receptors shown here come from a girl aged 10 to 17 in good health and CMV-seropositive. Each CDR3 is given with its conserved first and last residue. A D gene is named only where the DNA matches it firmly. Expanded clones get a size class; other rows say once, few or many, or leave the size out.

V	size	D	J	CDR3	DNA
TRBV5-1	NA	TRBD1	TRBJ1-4	CASRNSGTDNEKLFF	TGCGCCAGCAGGAACTCCGGGACAGATAATGAAAAACTGTTTTTT
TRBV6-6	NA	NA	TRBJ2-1	CASSFWERSNNEQFF	TGTGCCAGCAGTTTTTGGGAGCGATCAAACAATGAGCAGTTCTTC
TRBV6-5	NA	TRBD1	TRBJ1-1	CASSLGGGNTEAFF	TGTGCCAGCAGCCTAGGGGGCGGGAACACTGAAGCTTTCTTT
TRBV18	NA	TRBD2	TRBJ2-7	CASSPTTSGDEQYF	TGTGCCAGCTCCCCCACGACTAGCGGGGACGAGCAGTACTTC
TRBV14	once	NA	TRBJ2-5	CASSQDHRRKETQYF	TGTGCCAGCAGCCAAGATCACCGGCGGAAAGAGACCCAGTACTTC
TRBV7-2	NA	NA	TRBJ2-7	CASSLRGAISYEQYF	TGTGCCAGCAGCTTAAGGGGCGCCATCTCCTACGAGCAGTACTTC
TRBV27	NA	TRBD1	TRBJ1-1	CASSPQDRGRVTEAFF	TGTGCCAGCAGTCCCCAGGACAGGGGGCGTGTGACTGAAGCTTTCTTT
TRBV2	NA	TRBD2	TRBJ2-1	CASSAGAYNEQFF	TGTGCCAGCTCCGCGGGGGCCTACAATGAGCAGTTCTTC
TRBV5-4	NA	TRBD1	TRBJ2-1	CASSLVQGVVNEQFF	TGTGCCAGCAGCTTGGTTCAGGGGGTGGTCAATGAGCAGTTCTTC
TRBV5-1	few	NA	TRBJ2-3	CASSRGVGSGTDTQYF	TGCGCCAGCAGCAGGGGCGTCGGGAGTGGCACAGATACGCAGTATTTT
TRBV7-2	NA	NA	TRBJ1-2	CASSFDRYKNYGYTF	TGTGCCAGCAGCTTTGACAGATACAAGAACTATGGCTACACCTTC
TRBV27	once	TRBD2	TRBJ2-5	CASSFVSGGRAETQYF	TGTGCCAGCAGTTTCGTTAGCGGGGGAAGGGCGGAGACCCAGTACTTC
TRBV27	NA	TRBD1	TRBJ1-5	CASSSGTGGNQPQHF	TGTGCCAGCAGTTCTGGGACAGGGGGCAATCAGCCCCAGCATTTT
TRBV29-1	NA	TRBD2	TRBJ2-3	CSVESLAGGVADTQYF	TGCAGCGTTGAATCGCTTGCGGGAGGGGTGGCAGATACGCAGTATTTT
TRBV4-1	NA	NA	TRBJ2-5	CASSQESWSGQETQYF	TGCGCCAGCAGCCAAGAATCATGGAGCGGACAAGAGACCCAGTACTTC
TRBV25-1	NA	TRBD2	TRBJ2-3	CASSNRLADNTDTQYF	TGTGCCAGCAGCAACAGACTAGCGGACAATACAGATACGCAGTATTTT
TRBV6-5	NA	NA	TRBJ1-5	CASRPRGAEQPQHF	TGTGCCAGCAGGCCCAGGGGAGCGGAACAGCCCCAGCATTTT
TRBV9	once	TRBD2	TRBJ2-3	CASSVLWEGDTQYF	TGTGCCAGCAGCGTGTTGTGGGAGGGAGATACGCAGTATTTT
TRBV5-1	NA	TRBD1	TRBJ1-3	CASSLRGQSGNTIYF	TGCGCCAGCAGCTTGAGGGGACAGTCTGGAAACACCATATATTTT
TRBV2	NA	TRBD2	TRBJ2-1	CASRPEWTSGNEQFF	TGTGCCAGCAGACCGGAATGGACTAGCGGCAATGAGCAGTTCTTC
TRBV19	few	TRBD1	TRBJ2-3	CASSTRQGWDTDTQYF	TGTGCCAGTAGTACTCGACAGGGCTGGGACACAGATACGCAGTATTTT
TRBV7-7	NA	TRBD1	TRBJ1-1	CASSRDSNTEAFF	TGTGCTAGCAGCCGGGACAGTAACACTGAAGCTTTCTTT
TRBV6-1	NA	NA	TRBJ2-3	CASSEGVTDTQYF	TGTGCCAGCAGTGAAGGCGTAACAGATACGCAGTATTTT
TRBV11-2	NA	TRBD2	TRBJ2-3	CASGLAVTDTQYF	TGTGCCAGCGGGCTAGCGGTCACAGATACGCAGTATTTT
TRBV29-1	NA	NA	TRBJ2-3	CSVVRGEDTQYF	TGCAGCGTTGTCAGGGGAGAAGATACGCAGTATTTT
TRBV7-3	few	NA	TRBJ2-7	CASSFQGSSSYEQYF	TGTGCCAGCAGCTTCCAGGGCTCCTCCTCCTACGAGCAGTACTTC
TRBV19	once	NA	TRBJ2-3	CASSSGSTDTQYF	TGTGCCAGTTCCTCAGGGAGCACAGATACGCAGTATTTT
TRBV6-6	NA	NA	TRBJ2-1	CASREVAASYNEQFF	TGTGCCAGCAGAGAAGTAGCGGCCTCCTACAATGAGCAGTTCTTC
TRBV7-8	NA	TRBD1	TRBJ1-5	CASSSRTGRSNQPQHF	TGTGCCAGCAGCTCCCGGACAGGACGTAGCAATCAGCCCCAGCATTTT
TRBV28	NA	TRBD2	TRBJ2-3	CASSLMSGIVTDTQYF	TGTGCCAGCAGTTTGATGAGCGGGATTGTCACAGATACGCAGTATTTT
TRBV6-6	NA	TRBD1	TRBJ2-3	CASAQRDRGTDTQYF	TGTGCCAGCGCACAACGGGACAGAGGCACAGATACGCAGTATTTT
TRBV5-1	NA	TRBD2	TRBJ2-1	CASSWGTSGGGQFF	TGCGCCAGCAGCTGGGGGACTAGCGGAGGGGGACAGTTCTTC
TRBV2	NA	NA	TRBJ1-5	CASSEALGGRFQPQHF	TGTGCCAGCAGTGAAGCGCTGGGGGGGCGGTTTCAGCCCCAGCATTTT
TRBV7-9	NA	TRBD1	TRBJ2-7	CASSFETGGYEQYF	TGTGCCAGCAGCTTCGAGACAGGGGGCTACGAGCAGTACTTC
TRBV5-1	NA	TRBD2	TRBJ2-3	CASSPRVAGESDTQYF	TGCGCCAGCAGCCCCCGGGTAGCGGGAGAGTCAGATACGCAGTATTTT
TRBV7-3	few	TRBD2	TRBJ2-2	CASRLEASGSPGELFF	TGTGCCAGCAGACTCGAGGCCAGCGGGAGCCCCGGGGAGCTGTTTTTT
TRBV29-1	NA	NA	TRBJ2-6	CSVESYRLSSGANVLTF	TGCAGCGTTGAATCCTACCGCCTAAGCTCTGGGGCCAACGTCCTGACTTTC
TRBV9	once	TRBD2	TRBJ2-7	CASSVATSGYEQYF	TGTGCCAGCAGCGTAGCGACTAGCGGGTACGAGCAGTACTTC
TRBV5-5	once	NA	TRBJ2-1	CASSLAPGSSYNEQFF	TGTGCCAGCAGCCTCGCCCCCGGGAGCTCCTACAATGAGCAGTTCTTC
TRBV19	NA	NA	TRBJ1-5	CASSITPGFNQPQHF	TGTGCCAGTAGTATAACGCCGGGGTTCAATCAGCCCCAGCATTTT
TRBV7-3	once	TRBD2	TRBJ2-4	CASSAGGGDIQYF	TGTGCCAGCAGCGCCGGTGGGGGGGACATTCAGTACTTC
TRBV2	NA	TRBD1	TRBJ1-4	CASTGTGTEKLFF	TGTGCCAGCACCGGGACAGGGACCGAAAAACTGTTTTTT